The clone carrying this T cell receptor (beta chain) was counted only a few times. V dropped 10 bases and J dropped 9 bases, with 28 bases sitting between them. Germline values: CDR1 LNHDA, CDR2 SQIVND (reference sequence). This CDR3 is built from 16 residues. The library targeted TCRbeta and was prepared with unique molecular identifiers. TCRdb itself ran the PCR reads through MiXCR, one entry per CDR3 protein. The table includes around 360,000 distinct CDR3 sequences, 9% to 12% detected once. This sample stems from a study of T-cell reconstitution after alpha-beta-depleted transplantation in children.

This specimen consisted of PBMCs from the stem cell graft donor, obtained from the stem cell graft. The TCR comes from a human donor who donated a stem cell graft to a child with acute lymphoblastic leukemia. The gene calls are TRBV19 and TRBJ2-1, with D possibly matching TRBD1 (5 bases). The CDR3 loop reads CAIGPSKVRGMGEQFF. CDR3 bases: TGTGCCATCGGCCCGTCCAAAGTTAGGGGAATGGGTGAGCAGTTCTTC.